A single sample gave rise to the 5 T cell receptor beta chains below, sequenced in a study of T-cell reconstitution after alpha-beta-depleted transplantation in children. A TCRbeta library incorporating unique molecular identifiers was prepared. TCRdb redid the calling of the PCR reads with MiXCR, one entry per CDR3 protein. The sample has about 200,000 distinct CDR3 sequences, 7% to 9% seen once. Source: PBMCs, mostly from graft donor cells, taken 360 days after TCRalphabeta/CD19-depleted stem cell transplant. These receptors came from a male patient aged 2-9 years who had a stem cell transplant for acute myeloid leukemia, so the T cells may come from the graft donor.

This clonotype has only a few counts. The CDR3 loop reads CSGTKPDTDTQYF. In nucleotides, the CDR3 is TGCAGTGGCACAAAACCCGACACAGATACGCAGTATTTT. The chain combines TRBV20-1 with TRBJ2-3; no definite D call. The CDR3 has 13 amino acids. V was clipped by 7 bases and J by 2 bases, with 13 bases between them. Looked up from germline, CDR1 is DFQATT and CDR2 is SNEGSKA (reference sequence).

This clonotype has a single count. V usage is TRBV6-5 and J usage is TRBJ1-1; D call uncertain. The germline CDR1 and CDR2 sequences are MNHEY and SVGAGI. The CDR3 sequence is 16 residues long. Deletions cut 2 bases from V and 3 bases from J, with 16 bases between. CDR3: CASSYPAPPSDTEAFF. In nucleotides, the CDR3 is TGTGCCAGCAGTTACCCCGCGCCCCCAAGTGACACTGAAGCTTTCTTT.

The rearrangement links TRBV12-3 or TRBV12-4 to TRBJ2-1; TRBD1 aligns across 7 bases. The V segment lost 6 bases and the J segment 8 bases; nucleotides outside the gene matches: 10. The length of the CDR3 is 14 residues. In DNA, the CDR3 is TGTGCCAGCAGGCCGGGACAGACCTCGGATGAGCAGTTCTTC. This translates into CASRPGQTSDEQFF.

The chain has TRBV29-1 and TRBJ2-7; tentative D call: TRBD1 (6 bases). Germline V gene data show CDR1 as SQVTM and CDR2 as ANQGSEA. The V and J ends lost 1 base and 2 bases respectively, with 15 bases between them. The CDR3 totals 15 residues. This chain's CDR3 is CSVEGPGHQTYEQYF. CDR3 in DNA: TGCAGCGTTGAAGGGCCGGGACATCAAACCTACGAGCAGTACTTC.

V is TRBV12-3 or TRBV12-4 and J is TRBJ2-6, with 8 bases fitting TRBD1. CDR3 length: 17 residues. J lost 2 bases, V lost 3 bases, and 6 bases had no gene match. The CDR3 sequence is CASSLGDRSTGANVLTF. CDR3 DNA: TGTGCCAGCAGTTTGGGGGACAGGTCTACTGGGGCCAACGTCCTGACTTTC.